The 24 T cell receptor beta chains below all came from one sample that was sequenced in a study of CD8+CD57+ T cells in acquired aplastic anemia. By flow cytometry, patients selected for sequencing had shown an expansion of CD8+CD57+ cells. Profiles of TCR beta VDJ and CDR3 were generated from a genomic DNA template. TCRdb fed the reads into MiXCR, producing one record per CDR3 protein. Among about 20,000 distinct CDR3 sequences, about 40% were seen once, and the ten largest hold about 87%. Findings and caveats of the study: Relative to total CD4+ and CD8+ pools, CD8+CD57+ cells had lower diversity in patients.

Their specific antigens are unknown. Sequencing was carried out using CD8+CD57+ T cells sorted from PBMCs. Subset noted: bead-enriched CD8+CD57+ effector memory T cells from SAA patients. The receptors stem from a human donor with aplastic anemia.

The genes are TRBV27 and TRBJ2-5; TRBD1 is a possible D gene (5 bases). Germline values: CDR1 MNHEY, CDR2 SMNVEV (reference sequence). This CDR3 is 14 amino acids long. V gave up 6 bases and J gave up 5 bases, with 16 bases separating them. This chain's CDR3 is CASSPIGVLETQYF. The CDR3 DNA reads TGTGCCAGCAGCCCGATAGGGGTTTTGGAGACCCAGTACTTC.

This clonotype was counted once. The chain joins TRBV28 to TRBJ2-3, with a possible D match to TRBD2 (6 bases). Germline CDR1 MDHEN, CDR2 SYDVKM. This CDR3 comprises 15 residues. Trimming removed 6 bases at V and 3 bases at J, with 16 bases between. For the CDR3, the DNA is TGTGCCAGCAGATTAGCTAGCGATCTTACAGATACGCAGTATTTT. This translates into CASRLASDLTDTQYF.

CDR3 bases: TGTGCCAGCAGCCCAACGGGGGAGCGCGAGCAGTACTTC. It codes for CASSPTGEREQYF. V is TRBV11-2 and J is TRBJ2-7; possible D gene TRBD2, 6 bases. This CDR3 region has 13 residues. Trimming pared 5 bases from V and 6 bases from J, leaving 14 bases between. The V gene's germline CDR1 is SGHAT and CDR2 FQNNGV.

This clonotype was detected only a few times. This rearrangement joins TRBV7-9 to TRBJ2-1; D is unresolved. V dropped 4 bases and J dropped 15 bases, with 16 bases sitting between them. This CDR3 region has 12 residues. Germline-derived CDR1 and CDR2 are SEHNR and FQNEAQ (reference sequence). The CDR3 sequence: CASSSWTLSLFF. The CDR3 DNA reads as TGTGCCAGCAGCTCCTGGACCCTAAGTCTGTTCTTC.

This chain connects TRBV6-5 to TRBJ2-7, with TRBD1 matching over 9 bases. Trimming took 2 bases from V and 2 from J; bases not matched to a gene: 7. CDR1 is MNHEY and CDR2 is SVGAGI in the germline V gene. This CDR3 has 16 amino acids. The CDR3 reads CASSYTGTGLTYEQYF. CDR3 sequence (DNA): TGTGCCAGCAGTTACACCGGGACAGGGCTGACCTACGAGCAGTACTTC.

Concerning this clonotype itself: Given the absence of the conserved phenylalanine or tryptophan at the CDR3 end, a read error is likely. The genes are TRBV5-1 and TRBJ2-3; TRBD1 might be the D (5 bases). Trimming pared 1 base from V and 4 bases from J, leaving 10 bases between. This CDR3 is built from 14 residues. CDR1 is SGHRS, CDR2 YFSETQ, per germline. The chain's CDR3 is CASSLSQGSDTQYS. The DNA of the CDR3 is TGCGCCAGCAGCTTGTCGCAGGGATCAGATACGCAGTATTCT.

The rearrangement links TRBV20-1 to TRBJ1-5; D is undetermined. The germline V gene encodes CDR1 DFQATT and CDR2 SNEGSKA (reference sequence). With 0 bases removed from V and 1 base from J, the gap between germline ends came to 13 bases. This CDR3 contains 16 residues. This chain's CDR3 is CSARDQRQGSNQPQHF. The CDR3, as DNA: TGCAGTGCTAGAGATCAAAGACAAGGGAGCAATCAGCCCCAGCATTTT.

This clonotype was seen repeatedly, ten times or more. The CDR3 nucleotides read TGCAGTGCCCAGCAAAGGGGGAAGACAGATACGCAGTATTTT. Translated, it gives CSAQQRGKTDTQYF. J is TRBJ2-3 and V is TRBV20-1, with D perhaps TRBD1 (6 bases). Trimming cost V 6 bases and J 3 bases, with 16 bases left between them. The CDR3 length is 14 residues. The germline gives CDR1 DFQATT, CDR2 SNEGSKA (reference sequence).

The V gene is TRBV7-3, the J gene TRBJ2-7, with TRBD2 identical over 7 bases. CDR1 is SGHTA and CDR2 is FQGTGA in the germline V gene. CDR3 size: 12 residues. The junction had 4 bases not matched to a gene; V was cut back by 8 bases and J by 3 bases. The CDR3 is CASGGEFYEQYF. The CDR3 coding sequence is TGTGCCAGCGGGGGGGAATTCTACGAGCAGTACTTC.

This clonotype was observed many times. The chain has TRBV5-6 and TRBJ2-1; D may be TRBD2 (7 bases). Germline CDR1 SGHDT, CDR2 YYEEEE. CDR3 size: 16 residues. The germline V and J ends were trimmed by 2 bases and 0 bases, with 12 bases remaining between them. The CDR3 region is CASSFGGGNSYNEQFF. The CDR3 region has the DNA TGTGCCAGCAGCTTTGGGGGGGGCAACTCCTACAATGAGCAGTTCTTC.

The chain is built from TRBV5-1 and TRBJ1-4, with D maybe TRBD1 (5 bases). CDR1 is SGHRS, CDR2 YFSETQ, per germline. The ends were cut back, 4 bases at V and 4 bases at J, with 14 bases in the middle. This CDR3 is 15 amino acids long. CDR3 loop: CASSATGTDNEKLFF. CDR3 nucleotides: TGCGCCAGCAGCGCCACCGGGACGGATAATGAAAAACTGTTTTTT.

This rearrangement joins TRBV11-3 to TRBJ2-3; 16 bases match TRBD2. CDR1 is SGHNT and CDR2 is YENEEA in the germline V gene. Unmatched junction bases numbered 9, after V lost 6 bases and J lost 6 bases. The CDR3 is made up of 17 amino acids. This chain's CDR3 is CASRPGTSGREGDTQYF. CDR3 in DNA: TGTGCCAGCAGGCCCGGGACTAGCGGGAGGGAGGGGGATACGCAGTATTTT.

This clonotype was seen a few times. The chain joins TRBV20-1 to TRBJ2-1, with 9 bases fitting TRBD2. The CDR3 runs 16 residues. Germline-derived CDR1 and CDR2 are DFQATT and SNEGSKA (reference sequence). The J segment lost 2 bases and the V segment lost 2 bases, leaving 7 bases of the junction unmatched. CDR3 protein: CSARPTSGRAYNEQFF. In DNA, the CDR3 is TGCAGTGCTAGACCTACTAGCGGGCGGGCCTACAATGAGCAGTTCTTC.

This clonotype was detected a few times. This chain connects TRBV5-1 to TRBJ1-6, with D hard to call. From germline, CDR1 is SGHRS and CDR2 YFSETQ. V shed 0 bases and J shed 0 bases, with 10 bases lying between them. This CDR3 spans 17 amino acids. CDR3 sequence (DNA): TGCGCCAGCAGCTTGGGAGTGACTTTCTCCTATAATTCACCCCTCCACTTT. Its translation: CASSLGVTFSYNSPLHF.

This sequence joins TRBV2 and TRBJ2-7; no definite D call. Germline loops: CDR1 SNHLY, CDR2 FYNNEI. The CDR3 spans 13 residues. V shed 8 bases and J shed 7 bases, with 18 bases lying between them. CDR3 sequence reads: CASLVPLRQEQYV. The DNA of the CDR3 is TGTGCCAGCCTTGTCCCCCTGAGGCAAGAGCAGTACGTC.

The sample holds a few counts of this clonotype. The chain combines TRBV6-5 with TRBJ1-5; 10 bases agree with TRBD1. Germline V lookup: CDR1 MNHEY, CDR2 SVGAGI. V shed 5 bases and J 6 bases; nucleotides not matched to a gene: 10. CDR3 size: 16 residues. The CDR3 loop reads CASSEEGTGEVQPQHF. The CDR3 DNA follows: TGTGCCAGCAGTGAAGAGGGGACAGGGGAGGTTCAGCCCCAGCATTTT.

By its share, this clonotype is medium-sized. The V call is TRBV6-5, the J call TRBJ1-2; the D gene is possibly TRBD1 (5 bases). Germline values: CDR1 MNHEY, CDR2 SVGAGI. The CDR3 contains 12 residues. With 2 bases removed from V and 5 bases from J, the gap between germline ends came to 6 bases. CDR3 nucleotides: TGTGCCAGCAGTTACGGGACGTATGGCTACACCTTC. Amino acid sequence: CASSYGTYGYTF.

This clonotype was counted many times. The J gene is TRBJ2-7, the V gene TRBV7-8, with TRBD1 matching 8 bases. Germline-derived CDR1 and CDR2 are SGHVS and FQNEAQ. CDR3 length: 13 amino acids. J lost 2 bases, V lost 5 bases, and 2 bases had no gene match. CDR3 amino acids: CASSETGAYEQYF. The CDR3 nucleotides are TGTGCCAGCAGCGAGACAGGGGCCTACGAGCAGTACTTC. Full variable domain (missing parts from reference TRBV7-8 and TRBJ2-7): GAGVSQSPRYKVAKRGQDVALRCDPISGHVSLFWYQQALGQGPEFLTYFQNEAQLDKSGLPSDRFFAERPEGSVSTLKIQRTQQEDSAVYLCASSETGAYEQYFGPGTRLTVT.

This clonotype was recorded many times. The chain recombines TRBV20-1 with TRBJ1-6; the match to TRBD1 covers 8 bases. V dropped 1 base and J dropped 9; count of bases not matched to a gene: 8. This CDR3 is 15 amino acids long. Germline V gene sequence: CDR1 DFQATT, CDR2 SNEGSKA (reference sequence). In DNA form, the CDR3 reads TGCAGTGCTAGAGTAGACGGGACAGGCCGTTCACCCCTCCACTTT. Encoded protein: CSARVDGTGRSPLHF.

The J gene is TRBJ2-1, the V gene TRBV24-1; 8 positions match TRBD1. The ends lost 9 bases at V and 2 bases at J; junction bases unmatched: 2. The CDR3 loop spans 13 amino acids. From germline, CDR1 is KGHDR and CDR2 SFDVKD. The CDR3, as DNA: TGTGCCACCGGGACAGGAGCCTACAATGAGCAGTTCTTC. Translation gives CATGTGAYNEQFF.

The V call is TRBV27, the J call TRBJ2-7; D uncertain. The V end was cut by 1 base, the J end by 9 bases, with 7 bases between. Germline-derived CDR1 and CDR2 are MNHEY and SMNVEV (reference sequence). This CDR3 comprises 11 residues. The CDR3 protein is CASSLWVGQYF. CDR3 nucleotides: TGTGCCAGCAGTTTATGGGTGGGGCAGTACTTC.

The rearrangement links TRBV7-9 to TRBJ1-4; D perhaps matches TRBD1 (5 bases). V shed 5 bases and J shed 3 bases, with 13 bases lying between them. Germline lookup yields CDR1 SEHNR and CDR2 FQNEAQ (reference sequence). The CDR3 has 15 amino acids. The CDR3, as DNA: TGTGCCAGCAGCGCTTCAGGGTTAGCTAATGAAAAACTGTTTTTT. Amino acids: CASSASGLANEKLFF.

This chain uses TRBV7-3 with TRBJ2-5; 9 bases align to TRBD1. The V and J ends lost 7 bases and 1 base, in that order; junction bases with no gene match: 4. CDR1 is SGHTA, CDR2 FQGTGA, per germline. This CDR3 region has 14 residues. The CDR3 DNA reads as TGTGCCAGCAAACCGGGACAGGGCCAAGAGACCCAGTACTTC. Protein product: CASKPGQGQETQYF.

This rearrangement joins TRBV2 to TRBJ2-5, with D possibly being TRBD2 (6 bases). The V end was cut by 4 bases, the J end by 2 bases, with 8 bases between. This CDR3 is built from 13 residues. Germline V gene data show CDR1 as SNHLY and CDR2 as FYNNEI. Here the CDR3 DNA reads TGTGCCAGCAGTGCTAGCGTACAAGAGACCCAGTACTTC. Amino acids: CASSASVQETQYF.